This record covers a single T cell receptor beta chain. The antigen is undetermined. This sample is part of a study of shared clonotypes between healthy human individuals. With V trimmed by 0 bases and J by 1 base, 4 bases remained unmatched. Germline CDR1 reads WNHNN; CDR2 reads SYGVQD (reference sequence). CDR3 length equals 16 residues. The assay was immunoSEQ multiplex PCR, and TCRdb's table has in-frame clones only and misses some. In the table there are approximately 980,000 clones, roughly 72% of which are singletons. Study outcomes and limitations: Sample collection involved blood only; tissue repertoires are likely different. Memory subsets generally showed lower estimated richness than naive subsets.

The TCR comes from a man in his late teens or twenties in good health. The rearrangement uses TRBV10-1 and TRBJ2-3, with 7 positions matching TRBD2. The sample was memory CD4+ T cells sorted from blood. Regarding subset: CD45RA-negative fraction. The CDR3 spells CASSESLGLGTDTQYF. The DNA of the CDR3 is TGCGCCAGCAGTGAGTCTCTAGGACTAGGCACAGATACGCAGTATTTT.